Listed below are T cell receptor beta chains from one sample, sequenced in a study of blood T cell repertoires in COVID-19. TCRdb keeps only in-frame clones here, not all; method: immunoSEQ multiplex PCR. Among some 260,000 clones listed, 80% to 90% were seen once. The source material was peripheral blood. These TCRs come from a woman aged 70-85 years with COVID-19, enrolled during active disease. CDR3s include the opening cysteine and the closing phenylalanine or tryptophan. The D gene is left open where the match is weak. Only part of the rows carry a size: once, few, many, or a class if the clone is expanded.

DNA | CDR3 | J | V | size | D
TGTGCCAGCAGCCCGGGACTGAACGCCTACGAGCAGTACTTC | CASSPGLNAYEQYF | TRBJ2-7 | TRBV11-3 | - | -
TGTGCCAGCGGACTACTAGCGGGGGGCACAGATACGCAGTATTTT | CASGLLAGGTDTQYF | TRBJ2-3 | TRBV19 | few | TRBD2
TGTGCCAGCAGCTTGGCGGGAAGGGAAGAGACCCAGTACTTC | CASSLAGREETQYF | TRBJ2-5 | TRBV7-2 | - | -
TGTGCCAGCTCACCGAAGACGTTGGGGCTTAATGAAAAACTGTTTTTT | CASSPKTLGLNEKLFF | TRBJ1-4 | TRBV18 | - | -
TGTGCCAGCAGTTATAATCCGGGACAGGGGGCCAACGAGCAGTACTTC | CASSYNPGQGANEQYF | TRBJ2-7 | TRBV27 | - | TRBD1
TGTGCCACCAGCAGCGGGCAGGGGGTGAACACCATATATTTT | CATSSGQGVNTIYF | TRBJ1-3 | TRBV15 | - | TRBD1
TGTGCTAGTGGTCCGTCTGGCAGGTTAGGAAACACCATATATTTT | CASGPSGRLGNTIYF | TRBJ1-3 | TRBV12-5 | - | -
TGCAGCGTTGAGGGGGGAACCTACGAGCAGTACTTC | CSVEGGTYEQYF | TRBJ2-7 | TRBV29-1 | - | -
TGCGCCAGCAGCTCCTCAGGTGCCCATAGCAATCAGCCCCAGCATTTT | CASSSSGAHSNQPQHF | TRBJ1-5 | TRBV4-1 | - | -
TGTGCCTGGAGTGTATTAGCGGGAGCTTACAATGAGCAGTTCTTC | CAWSVLAGAYNEQFF | TRBJ2-1 | TRBV30 | - | TRBD2
TGTGCCAGCAGGCTCGGACAGGGGGCTGGGGGCTACACCTTC | CASRLGQGAGGYTF | TRBJ1-2 | TRBV6-5 | - | TRBD1
TGTGCCAGCAGTTTTGCCGATCGGACAGGGCGGGGCTACACCTTC | CASSFADRTGRGYTF | TRBJ1-2 | TRBV28 | - | TRBD1
TGTGCCAGCAGCCTTTTCGGGACAGGGACAACCTACGAGCAGTACTTC | CASSLFGTGTTYEQYF | TRBJ2-7 | TRBV5-5 | - | TRBD1
TGTGCCAGCAGTTTAGGTGCTTATCGGGAGACCCAGTACTTC | CASSLGAYRETQYF | TRBJ2-5 | TRBV27 | - | -
TGTGCCAGCTCACGCGACAGGGGGAGCACTTACTATGGCTACACCTTC | CASSRDRGSTYYGYTF | TRBJ1-2 | TRBV18 | - | TRBD1
TGTGCCAGTAAGGAGGGGCCACAAGAGACCCAGTACTTC | CASKEGPQETQYF | TRBJ2-5 | TRBV19 | - | -
TGTGCCAGCAGCGCGGAACAGGGGGGTGAAAAACTGTTTTTT | CASSAEQGGEKLFF | TRBJ1-4 | TRBV9 | - | TRBD1
TGCAGCGTTGCCCGGGGATTCGCGAACACCGGGGAGCTGTTTTTT | CSVARGFANTGELFF | TRBJ2-2 | TRBV29-1 | - | -